The source of this T cell receptor (beta chain) is a study of blood T cell repertoires in COVID-19. Trimming cost V 8 bases and J 6 bases, with 12 bases left between them. This CDR3 has 12 residues. CDR1 is WNHNN, CDR2 SYGVQD, per germline (reference sequence). Enrolment of Seattle patients took place during active infection, and they were followed longitudinally. Clones were sequenced by immunoSEQ multiplex PCR, and TCRdb holds only the in-frame ones, with some missing. Here the sample spans a few hundred thousand clones, 88% being singletons. The sequence was collected from a woman in her twenties or thirties with COVID-19, enrolled during active disease. This chain uses TRBV10-1 with TRBJ2-3; D gene unclear. The specimen sequenced was peripheral blood. The CDR3 protein is CASGETYDTQYF. DNA of the CDR3: TGCGCCAGCGGCGAGACTTATGATACGCAGTATTTT.